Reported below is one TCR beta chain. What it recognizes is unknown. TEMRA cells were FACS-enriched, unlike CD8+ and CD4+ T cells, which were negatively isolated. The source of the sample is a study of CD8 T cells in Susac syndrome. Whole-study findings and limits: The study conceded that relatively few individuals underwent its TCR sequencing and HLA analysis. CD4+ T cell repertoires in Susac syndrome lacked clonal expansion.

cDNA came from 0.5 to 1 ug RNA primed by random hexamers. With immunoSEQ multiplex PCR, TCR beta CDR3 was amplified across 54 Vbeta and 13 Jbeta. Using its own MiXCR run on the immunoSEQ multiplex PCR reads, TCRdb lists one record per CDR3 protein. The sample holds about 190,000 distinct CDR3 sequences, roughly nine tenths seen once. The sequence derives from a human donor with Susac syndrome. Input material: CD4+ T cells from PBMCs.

CDR3 protein: CSADKTSSQFF. The DNA for the CDR3 is TGCAGTGCTGACAAGACCAGCAGCCAGTTCTTC. The chain joins TRBV20-1 to TRBJ2-1; the D is unclear. Germline values: CDR1 DFQATT, CDR2 SNEGSKA (reference sequence). The V end lost 5 bases, the J end lost 13 bases, and 15 bases lay between the germline ends. The CDR3 sequence is 11 residues long.